The T cell receptor beta chain described here comes from a study of blood T cell repertoires in COVID-19. This clone occurred once. This CDR3 is built from 15 residues. The J segment lost 3 bases and the V segment lost 3 bases, leaving 7 bases of the junction unmatched. Per the germline V gene, CDR1 is LGHDT and CDR2 is YNNKEL (reference sequence). Original processing notes: Estimation of nucleated cell counts relied on the amplification of reference gene primers. This table comes from immunoSEQ multiplex PCR, and its TCRdb copy is limited to in-frame clones, with some not included. The V and J calls and clone size come from that table; D and trimming were worked out from the DNA. Of about 390,000 clones listed, about 89% are singletons.

Sequenced: peripheral blood. This receptor was obtained from a woman in her sixties or seventies with COVID-19, enrolled during active disease. The gene calls are TRBV3-1 (or the pseudogene TRBV3-2) and TRBJ2-5; 7 positions agree with TRBD1. The CDR3 sequence: CASSQNVGQKETQYF. The CDR3 DNA follows: TGTGCCAGCAGCCAGAACGTGGGACAGAAAGAGACCCAGTACTTC.